The clone carrying this TCR beta chain was observed many times. The study profiled TCR beta VDJ and CDR3 using genomic DNA as template. Via MiXCR, TCRdb re-called the reads, giving one row per CDR3 protein. The data contain some 82,000 distinct CDR3 sequences, about half of them singletons. Germline V gene data show CDR1 as DFQATT and CDR2 as SNEGSKA (reference sequence). V lost 0 bases and J lost 3, with 9 bases in between. CDR3 length: 13 residues. This sample was included in a study of CD8+CD57+ T cells in acquired aplastic anemia. The chain combines TRBV20-1 with TRBJ2-7; D call uncertain. The sequencing input was sorted CD4+, CD8+, or CD8+CD57+ T cells (not recorded which) from PBMCs. This receptor was obtained from a human donor in good health, serving as a control. CDR3 amino acids: CSARDNPNYEQYF. The CDR3 DNA reads TGCAGTGCTAGAGATAACCCTAACTACGAGCAGTACTTC.